This TCR beta chain was profiled in a study of cytomegalovirus exposure and HLA in healthy donors. Whole-study results and caveats: With high specificity and sensitivity, the classifier reportedly diagnosed cytomegalovirus status. Three CMV-associated chains proved CMV antigen-specific in vitro.

As concerns this clone: Its specificity is unknown.

V lost 3 bases and J 0 bases, leaving 10 bases between the germline ends. Germline values: CDR1 GTSNPN, CDR2 SVGIG (reference sequence). The CDR3 totals 14 residues. TCRdb keeps only in-frame clones here, not all; method: immunoSEQ multiplex PCR. The sample includes about 110,000 clones, under 97% seen only once; the top ten take 0.67%. Sequenced input: PBMCs. This clonotype originated in a woman in her late teens or twenties in good health and CMV-seronegative. The J gene is TRBJ2-3, the V gene TRBV30; D may be TRBD2 (5 bases). The CDR3 here is CAWRAGVSTDTQYF. The CDR3 DNA reads as TGTGCCTGGAGGGCCGGGGTAAGCACAGATACGCAGTATTTT.